This record covers a single T cell receptor beta chain. The CDR3 is made up of 15 amino acids. V was clipped by 1 base and J by 4 bases; unmatched bases: 4. Germline values: CDR1 MDHEN, CDR2 SYDVKM. TCRdb keeps only in-frame clones here, not all; method: immunoSEQ multiplex PCR. The repertoire holds 100,000 or so clones, with roughly 85% as singletons. This sample is part of a study of blood T cell repertoires in COVID-19. Study information: The United States, Italy and Spain supplied acute and convalescent COVID-19 samples. T cells, B-cell-depleted T cells, or PBMCs provided the cDNA or gDNA that served as material.

The sequencing sample was made of peripheral blood. The TCR comes from an older woman with active or convalescent COVID-19. The rearrangement uses TRBV28 and TRBJ1-1, with 9 bases matching TRBD1. CDR3 loop: CASSLSTDRGTEAFF. In DNA form, the CDR3 reads TGTGCCAGCAGTTTATCCACGGACAGGGGCACTGAAGCTTTCTTT.